This entry describes one TCR beta chain. Its antigen is currently not known. No per-base quality is available; no much larger clone lies one base away. Measured from the cysteine to the phenylalanine, the CDR3 is 13 residues long. CDR3 DNA is the only sequence kept; it has 39 bases, read in frame from the first base. V is reduced by 4 bases and J by 6 bases, leaving a spacing of 12 bases between them. Reading the germline V gene gives CDR1 SGHAT and CDR2 FQNNGV. This record comes from a study of T-cell memory formation after mild COVID-19 (dated by TCRdb to about 2021). Regarding the study in general: TCR sequence clusters from the two donors were largely donor specific. The cohort comprised two young, previously healthy adult volunteers, one female and one male. Longitudinal TCRalpha and TCRbeta repertoire sequencing tracked T-cell clones expanding and contracting after mild COVID-19 in a couple of donors.

Overall study results and their limits: Contracting CD4+ clones were found mainly in CM and EM memory subsets, while CD8+ clones were enriched in EMRA. The second-wave clones that peaked on day 37 were not confirmed to be SARS-CoV-2 specific. From day 15 to 85, contracting clones showed balanced CD4/CD8 phenotypes, whereas a second wave of clones that expanded from day 15 to 37 leaned towards CD4+. Some responding clones were found in pre-infection memory, which suggests that pre-existing cross-reactive memory T cells took part in the SARS-CoV-2 response. The study included only a couple of mild cases, and larger cohorts that include severe cases with pre-infection samples were judged to be necessary.

Ficoll-Paque density gradient centrifugation was the method used to isolate PBMCs. The instrument given in TCRdb is Illumina NovaSeq 6000. TCRalpha and TCRbeta cDNA libraries were built by 5'RACE with constant-segment primers, adding sample barcodes and unique molecular identifiers. Trizol reagent was used to extract RNA from every sample. Library amplification was performed in two PCR steps, and a second sample barcode and Illumina TruSeq adapters were introduced in the second step. Sequencing of libraries was performed on an Illumina NovaSeq with 2 x 150 bp paired-end reads. On the study's bioinformatics: Reads were demultiplexed and collapsed into UMI-guided consensus sequences with migec v1.2.7. With mixcr v2.1.11, UMI consensuses were aligned to TRA and TRB V and J templates and assembled into clonotypes. Clonotypes were classified as expanded or contracted when called significant by both edgeR and NoisET, with noise models trained on biological replicates. For edgeR calls, a false discovery rate-adjusted p below 0.01 and a log2 fold-change threshold of 1 were applied. As an exploratory analysis of dynamics, max-normalized trajectories of the 1000 most abundant clonotypes were examined by PCA with hierarchical clustering. Separately sequenced CD4+ and CD8+ repertoires were used to assign the CD4 or CD8 phenotype of responding clones. TCRdb handled the public reads itself, with Q25 trimming in fastp and clone calling in MiXCR, and kept productive beta chains. Each CDR3 protein appears once, grouped with its most common genes and DNA. The V and J calls were determined by TCRdb, not by the authors. The table for this sample lists about 470,000 distinct CDR3 sequences; more than 20% of them were counted only once. The ten largest clones capture about 12% of the sample.

Recombination linked TRBV11-2 to TRBJ1-2; the best D guess is TRBD1, with 5 bases matching. The sequencing sample was made of PBMCs or a T cell subset sorted from them (not recorded which). The sequence derives from an adult woman who had mild COVID-19 (a few samples of this study predate the infection). The sample titles of this study are shuffled in the database, so cell type and time point are left out; the donor was told from shared clones. The DNA sequence follows: TGTGCCAGCAGCTGGGGGGGTATAGATGGCTACACCTTC. Its product reads: CASSWGGIDGYTF. Supplemented by the reference TRBV11-2 and TRBJ1-2 proteins around the CDR3, the complete variable domain is EAGVAQSPRYKIIEKRQSVAFWCNPISGHATLYWYQQILGQGPKLLIQFQNNGVVDDSQLPKDRFSAERLKGVDSTLKIQPAKLEDSAVYLCASSWGGIDGYTFGSGTRLTVV.